This T cell receptor beta chain is drawn from a study of T-cell reconstitution after alpha-beta-depleted transplantation in children. This CDR3 is 13 amino acids long. Germline lookup yields CDR1 SQVTM and CDR2 ANQGSEA. The ends were cut back, 6 bases at V and 2 bases at J, with 12 bases in the middle. This clonotype occurred a few times. TCRbeta library construction was performed incorporating unique molecular identifiers. TCRdb re-called the PCR reads with MiXCR, one entry per CDR3 protein. This sample has just over 350,000 distinct CDR3 sequences, with approximately 12% found just once. This TCR was recovered from a human donor who donated a stem cell graft to a child with Fanconi anemia. This material consisted of PBMCs, taken from the stem cell graft. This chain joins TRBV29-1 and TRBJ2-3; weak D call: TRBD1 (6 bases). CDR3 coding DNA: TGCAGCGTCCAGGGGTCCTTCACAGATACGCAGTATTTT. Protein sequence: CSVQGSFTDTQYF.